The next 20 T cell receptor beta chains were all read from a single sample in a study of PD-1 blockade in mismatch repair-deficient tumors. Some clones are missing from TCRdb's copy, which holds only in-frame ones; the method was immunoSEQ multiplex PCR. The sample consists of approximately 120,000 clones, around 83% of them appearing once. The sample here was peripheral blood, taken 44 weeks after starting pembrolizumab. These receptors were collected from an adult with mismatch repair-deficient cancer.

This CDR3 is CASSGGLSFSTDTQYF. The CDR3 DNA reads TGCGCCAGCAGCGGGGGACTCTCTTTTAGCACAGATACGCAGTATTTT. The chain combines TRBV5-1 with TRBJ2-3; maybe TRBD2 (6 bases). Germline CDR1 SGHRS, CDR2 YFSETQ. The V gene lost 4 bases and the J gene lost 0 bases, with 15 bases spanning the gap. The CDR3 covers 16 residues. The full variable domain, in which reference TRBV5-1 and TRBJ2-3 provide the parts outside the CDR3, is KAGVTQTPRYLIKTRGQQVTLSCSPISGHRSVSWYQQTPGQGLQFLFEYFSETQRNKGNFPGRFSGRQFSNSRSEMNVSTLELGDSALYLCASSGGLSFSTDTQYFGPGTRLTVL.

For the CDR3, the DNA is TGTGCCTGGAGTGTACCCCGTCCTCCGGGACTAGCGCTCCGGACCCAGTACTTC. This codes for CAWSVPRPPGLALRTQYF. V gene TRBV30 combines with J gene TRBJ2-5, with 10 nucleotides matching TRBD2. With V trimmed by 0 bases and J by 7 bases, 17 bases remained unmatched. The germline gives CDR1 GTSNPN, CDR2 SVGIG (reference sequence). The CDR3 is 18 amino acids.

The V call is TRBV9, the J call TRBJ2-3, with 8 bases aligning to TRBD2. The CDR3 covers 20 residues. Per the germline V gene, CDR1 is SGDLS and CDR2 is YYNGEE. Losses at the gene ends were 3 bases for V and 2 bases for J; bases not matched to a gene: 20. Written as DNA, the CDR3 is TGTGCCAGCAGCGGTCCTAGCCCTACGACTAGCGCAACTTACACAGATACGCAGTATTTT. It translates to CASSGPSPTTSATYTDTQYF.

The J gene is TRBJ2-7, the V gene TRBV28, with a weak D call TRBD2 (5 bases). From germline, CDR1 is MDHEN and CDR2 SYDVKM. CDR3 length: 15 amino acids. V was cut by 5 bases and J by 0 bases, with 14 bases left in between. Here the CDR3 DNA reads TGTGCCAGCAGTCTAGGTCCAACTAGCTCCTACGAGCAGTACTTC. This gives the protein CASSLGPTSSYEQYF.

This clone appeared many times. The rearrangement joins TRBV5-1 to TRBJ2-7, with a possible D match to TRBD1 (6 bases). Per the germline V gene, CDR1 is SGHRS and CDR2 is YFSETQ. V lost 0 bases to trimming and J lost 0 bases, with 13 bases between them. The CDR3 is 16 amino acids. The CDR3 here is CASSLADRPHSYEQYF. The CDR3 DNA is TGCGCCAGCAGCTTGGCCGACAGGCCGCACTCCTACGAGCAGTACTTC.

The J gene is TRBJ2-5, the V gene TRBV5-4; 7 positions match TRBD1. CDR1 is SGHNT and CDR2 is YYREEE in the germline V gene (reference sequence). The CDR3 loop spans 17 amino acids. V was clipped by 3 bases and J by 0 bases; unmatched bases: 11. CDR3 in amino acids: CASSYRRDSINQETQYF. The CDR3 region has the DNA TGTGCCAGCAGCTATCGCCGGGACAGTATAAACCAAGAGACCCAGTACTTC.

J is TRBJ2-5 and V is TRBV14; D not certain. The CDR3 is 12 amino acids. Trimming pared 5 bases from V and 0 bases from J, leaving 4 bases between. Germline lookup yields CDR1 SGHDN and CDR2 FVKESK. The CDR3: CASSWYQETQYF. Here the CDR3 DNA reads TGTGCCAGCAGCTGGTACCAAGAGACCCAGTACTTC.

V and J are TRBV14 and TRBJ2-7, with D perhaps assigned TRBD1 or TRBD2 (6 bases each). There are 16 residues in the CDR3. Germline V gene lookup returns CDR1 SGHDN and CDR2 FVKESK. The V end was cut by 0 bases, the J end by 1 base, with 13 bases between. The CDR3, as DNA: TGTGCCAGCAGCCAAGATTCGGGGGCGGAGTCCTACGAGCAGTACTTC. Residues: CASSQDSGAESYEQYF.

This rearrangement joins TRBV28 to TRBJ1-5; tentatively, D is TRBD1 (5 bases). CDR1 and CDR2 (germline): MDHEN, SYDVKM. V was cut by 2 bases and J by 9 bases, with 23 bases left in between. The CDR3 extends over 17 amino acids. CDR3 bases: TGTGCCAGCAGTTTACGCTCTCCGGGGCAGGTCTCTTGGCCCCAGCATTTT. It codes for CASSLRSPGQVSWPQHF.

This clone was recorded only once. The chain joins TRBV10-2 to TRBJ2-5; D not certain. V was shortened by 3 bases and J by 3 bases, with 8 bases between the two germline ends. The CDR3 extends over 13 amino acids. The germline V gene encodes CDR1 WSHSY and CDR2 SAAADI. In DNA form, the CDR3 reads TGCGCCAGCAGTGAATCACAGAAAGAGACCCAGTACTTC. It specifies CASSESQKETQYF.

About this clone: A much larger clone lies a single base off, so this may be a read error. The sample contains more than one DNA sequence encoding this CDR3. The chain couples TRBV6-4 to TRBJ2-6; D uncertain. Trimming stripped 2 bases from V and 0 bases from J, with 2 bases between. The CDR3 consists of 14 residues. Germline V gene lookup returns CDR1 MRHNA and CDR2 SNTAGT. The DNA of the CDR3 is TGTGCCAGCAGTGACAACTCTGGGGCCAACGTCCTGACTTTC. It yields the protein CASSDNSGANVLTF.

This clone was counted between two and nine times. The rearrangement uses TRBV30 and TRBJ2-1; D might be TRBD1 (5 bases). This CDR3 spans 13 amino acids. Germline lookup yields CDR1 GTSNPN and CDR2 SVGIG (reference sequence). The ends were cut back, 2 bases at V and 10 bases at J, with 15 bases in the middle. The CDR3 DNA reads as TGTGCCTGGAGTCCTACAGGTCCCCGGGAGCAGTTCTTC. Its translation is CAWSPTGPREQFF.

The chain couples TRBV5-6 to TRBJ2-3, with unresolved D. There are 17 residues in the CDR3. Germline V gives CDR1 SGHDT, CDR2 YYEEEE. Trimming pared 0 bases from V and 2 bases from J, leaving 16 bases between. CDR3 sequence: CASSLEGSPRATDTQYF. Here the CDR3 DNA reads TGTGCCAGCAGCTTGGAGGGCAGTCCGAGAGCCACAGATACGCAGTATTTT. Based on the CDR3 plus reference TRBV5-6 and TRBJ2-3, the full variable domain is DAGVTQSPTHLIKTRGQQVTLRCSPKSGHDTVSWYQQALGQGPQFIFQYYEEEERQRGNFPDRFSGHQFPNYSSELNVNALLLGDSALYLCASSLEGSPRATDTQYFGPGTRLTVL.

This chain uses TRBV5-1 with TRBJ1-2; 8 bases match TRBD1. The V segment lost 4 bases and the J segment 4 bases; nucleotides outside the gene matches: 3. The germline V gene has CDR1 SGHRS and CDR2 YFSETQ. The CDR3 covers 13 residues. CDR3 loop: CASSADRGYGYTF. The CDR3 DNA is TGCGCCAGCAGCGCTGACAGGGGCTATGGCTACACCTTC.

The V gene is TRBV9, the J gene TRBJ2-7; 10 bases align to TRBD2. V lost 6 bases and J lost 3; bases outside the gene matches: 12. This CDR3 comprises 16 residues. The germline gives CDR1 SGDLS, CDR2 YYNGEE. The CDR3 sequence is CASTLPAGGKDYEQYF. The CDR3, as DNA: TGTGCCAGCACCCTACCAGCGGGAGGGAAGGACTACGAGCAGTACTTC.

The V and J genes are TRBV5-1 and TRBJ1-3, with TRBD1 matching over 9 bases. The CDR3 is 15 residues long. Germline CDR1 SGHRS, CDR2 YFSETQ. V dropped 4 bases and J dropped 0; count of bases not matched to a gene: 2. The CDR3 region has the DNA TGCGCCAGCAGCGAGGACAGGGGCTCTGGAAACACCATATATTTT. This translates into CASSEDRGSGNTIYF.

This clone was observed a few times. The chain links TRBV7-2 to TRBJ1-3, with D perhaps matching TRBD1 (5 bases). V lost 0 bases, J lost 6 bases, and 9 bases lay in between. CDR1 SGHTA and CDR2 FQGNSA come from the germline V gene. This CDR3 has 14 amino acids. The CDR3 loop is CASSLAGGLNTIYF. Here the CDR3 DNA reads TGTGCCAGCAGCTTAGCGGGGGGGTTAAACACCATATATTTT.

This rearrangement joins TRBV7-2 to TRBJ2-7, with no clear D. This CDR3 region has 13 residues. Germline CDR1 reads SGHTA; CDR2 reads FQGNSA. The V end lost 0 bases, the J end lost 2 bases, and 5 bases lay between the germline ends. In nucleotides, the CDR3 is TGTGCCAGCAGCTTAGCCCCAACCTACGAGCAGTACTTC. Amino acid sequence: CASSLAPTYEQYF.

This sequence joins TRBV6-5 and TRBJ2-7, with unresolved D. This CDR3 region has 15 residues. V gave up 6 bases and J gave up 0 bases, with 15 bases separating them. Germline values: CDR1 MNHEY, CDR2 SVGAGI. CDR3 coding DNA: TGTGCCAGCAGCGCGAGGTCTCCTAGCTCCTACGAGCAGTACTTC. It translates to CASSARSPSSYEQYF.

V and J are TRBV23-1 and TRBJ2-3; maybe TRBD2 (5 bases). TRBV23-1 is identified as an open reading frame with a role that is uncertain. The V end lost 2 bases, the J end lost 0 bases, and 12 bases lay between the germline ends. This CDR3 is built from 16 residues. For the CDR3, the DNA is TGCGCCAGCAGTCAACTGGACTCCAATAGCACAGATACGCAGTATTTT. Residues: CASSQLDSNSTDTQYF.